This T cell receptor beta chain came from a study of blood T cell repertoires in COVID-19. In the study overall: Spain, Italy and the United States supplied samples that represented acute and convalescent COVID-19. PBMCs, B-cell-depleted T cells, or T cells were the source of the cDNA or gDNA that made up the material.

Methods used by the authors: Estimation of nucleated cell counts was performed using reference gene primer amplification. The table came from immunoSEQ multiplex PCR; TCRdb's copy has only in-frame clones and leaves some out. V, J and clone size are taken as reported in that table, and D and trimming were inferred from the DNA itself. The data hold approximately 97,000 clones, with around 85% observed a single time. This CDR3 contains 14 residues. Per the germline V gene, CDR1 is LGHDT and CDR2 is YNNKEL (reference sequence). Trimming stripped 7 bases from V and 7 bases from J, with 17 bases between.

Sequences were obtained from peripheral blood. The receptor comes from a human donor in a cohort sampled during active COVID-19. The chain has TRBV3-1 (or the pseudogene TRBV3-2) and TRBJ1-5; perhaps TRBD1 as D (6 bases). The CDR3 reads CASTPPRGNQPQHF. As DNA, the CDR3 is TGTGCCAGCACCCCTCCGAGGGGGAACCAGCCCCAGCATTTT.